This T cell receptor (beta chain) is from a study of post-analysis software for immune sequencing data. Study observations and caveats: TRBV5-6, TRBV5-1 and TRBV20-1 were among roughly five TRBV segments more frequent in patients than controls.

With regard to this clonotype: Antigen: not known.

Trimming stripped 5 bases from V and 5 bases from J, with 17 bases between. This CDR3 has 15 amino acids. The V gene's germline CDR1 is MNHEY and CDR2 SMNVEV (reference sequence). TCR beta libraries were prepared from cDNA with unique molecular identifiers. MiXCR, run by TCRdb on the PCR reads, gives a single entry per CDR3 protein. The sample contains approximately 400,000 distinct CDR3 sequences, less than 40% of which appear only once. V is TRBV27 and J is TRBJ2-3, with a tentative D call TRBD2 (6 bases). The specimen was blood. The receptor's source is a girl under 18 with multiple sclerosis. CDR3: CASSRGAAGIDTQYF. CDR3 in DNA: TGTGCCAGCAGTCGGGGAGCGGCGGGGATAGATACGCAGTATTTT.